The 5 T cell receptor beta chains below come from one sample, sequenced in a study of response to subunit inactivated influenza vaccine. One entry per CDR3 protein results from TCRdb running MiXCR on the RT-PCR reads. There are about 520,000 distinct CDR3 sequences in the sample; 10% to 11% occur only once, and around 12% lies in the top ten. The material sequenced was PBMCs from blood, taken roughly 45 days after vaccination. These receptors originate from a man over 45 who received an inactivated influenza vaccine.

This clonotype was recorded many times. This chain links TRBV12-3 or TRBV12-4 with TRBJ1-3; D remains ambiguous. Trimming cost V 7 bases and J 0 bases, with 13 bases left between them. The CDR3 loop spans 15 amino acids. The CDR3: CASTTTMPSGNTIYF. The CDR3 coding sequence is TGTGCCAGCACAACCACCATGCCCTCTGGAAACACCATATATTTT.

This clonotype was seen more than once but under ten times. The chain links TRBV2 to TRBJ1-2; a possible D gene is TRBD1 (5 bases). CDR1 SNHLY and CDR2 FYNNEI come from the germline V gene. Trimming removed 6 bases from V and 8 bases from J, with 13 bases in between. CDR3 length: 12 residues. CDR3 sequence (DNA): TGTGCCAGCAGCGACAGACCTGGGGGCTACACCTTC. This codes for CASSDRPGGYTF.

This clonotype was counted only a few times. The chain employs TRBV12-3 or TRBV12-4 and TRBJ2-1, with TRBD2 matching over 9 bases. The ends lost 3 bases at V and 8 bases at J; junction bases unmatched: 8. This CDR3 is 15 amino acids long. In nucleotides, the CDR3 is TGTGCCAGCAGTTTTCGCGGGGGGGCCAACCATGAGCAGTTCTTC. It encodes CASSFRGGANHEQFF.

This clonotype showed up many times. The rearrangement links TRBV29-1 to TRBJ1-1; D not resolved. V lost 6 bases and J 1 base, leaving 15 bases between the germline ends. The CDR3 runs to 14 residues. Looked up from germline, CDR1 is SQVTM and CDR2 is ANQGSEA. In DNA form, the CDR3 reads TGCAGCGTCCCAAAGTTGCCAGGGAACACTGAAGCTTTCTTT. Its translation: CSVPKLPGNTEAFF.

This clonotype turned up a few times. The J gene is TRBJ2-2, the V gene TRBV6-5; TRBD1 is a possible D gene (5 bases). Trimming left V 1 base short and J 3 bases short, with 15 bases between. CDR3 length equals 17 residues. Germline lookup yields CDR1 MNHEY and CDR2 SVGAGI. CDR3: CASSYYGQGRDTGELFF. The DNA of the CDR3 is TGTGCCAGCAGTTACTATGGCCAGGGTCGTGACACCGGGGAGCTGTTTTTT.